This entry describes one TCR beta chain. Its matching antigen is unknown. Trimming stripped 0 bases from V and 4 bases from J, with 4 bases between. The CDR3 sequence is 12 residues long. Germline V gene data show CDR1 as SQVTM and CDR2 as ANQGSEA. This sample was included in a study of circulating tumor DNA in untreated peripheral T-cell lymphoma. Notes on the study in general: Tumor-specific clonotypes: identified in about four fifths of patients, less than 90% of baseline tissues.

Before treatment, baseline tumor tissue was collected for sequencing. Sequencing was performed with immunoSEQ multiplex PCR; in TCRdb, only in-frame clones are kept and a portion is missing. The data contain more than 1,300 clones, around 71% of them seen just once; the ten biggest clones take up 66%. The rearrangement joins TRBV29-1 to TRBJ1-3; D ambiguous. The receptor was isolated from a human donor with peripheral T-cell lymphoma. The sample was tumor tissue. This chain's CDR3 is CSVEDSGNTIYF. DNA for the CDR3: TGCAGCGTTGAAGATTCAGGAAACACCATATATTTT.